The clone carrying this TCR beta chain occurred once. At one boundary the junction diverges from the germline segment, which might be a read error. The data derive from a study of CD4 and CD8 cells across lung adenocarcinoma regions. Localized lung adenocarcinoma, a non-small cell lung cancer, affected the donors. TCRdb processed the PCR reads anew with MiXCR; each CDR3 protein has one entry. The sample lists some 16,000 distinct CDR3 sequences; around 52% were seen once. The TCR sequence derives from a female donor with lung adenocarcinoma. The CD4 and CD8 labels of this study may be unreliable. The sequenced sample was CD8+ T cells from the center of a lung tumor.

CDR3 sequence reads: CGGSGQRAKDIQYF. CDR3 in DNA: TGTGGCGGCTCGGGGCAGAGAGCCAAAGACATTCAGTACTTC. This rearrangement joins TRBV6-1 to TRBJ2-4, with D perhaps being TRBD1 or TRBD2 (5 bases each). Germline V gives CDR1 MNHNS, CDR2 SASEGT. There are 14 residues in the CDR3.